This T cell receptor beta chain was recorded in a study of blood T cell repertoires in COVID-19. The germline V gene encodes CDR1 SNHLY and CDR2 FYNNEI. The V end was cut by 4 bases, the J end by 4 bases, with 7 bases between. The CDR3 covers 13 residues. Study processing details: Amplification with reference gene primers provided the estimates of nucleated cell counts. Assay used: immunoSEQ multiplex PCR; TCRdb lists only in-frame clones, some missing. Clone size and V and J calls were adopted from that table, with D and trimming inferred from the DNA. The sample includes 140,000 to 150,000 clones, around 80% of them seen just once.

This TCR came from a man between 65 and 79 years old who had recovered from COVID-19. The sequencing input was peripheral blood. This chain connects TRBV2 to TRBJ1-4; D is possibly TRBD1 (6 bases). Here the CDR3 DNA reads TGTGCCAGCAGTGCAGGGGATAATGAAAAACTGTTTTTT. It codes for CASSAGDNEKLFF.